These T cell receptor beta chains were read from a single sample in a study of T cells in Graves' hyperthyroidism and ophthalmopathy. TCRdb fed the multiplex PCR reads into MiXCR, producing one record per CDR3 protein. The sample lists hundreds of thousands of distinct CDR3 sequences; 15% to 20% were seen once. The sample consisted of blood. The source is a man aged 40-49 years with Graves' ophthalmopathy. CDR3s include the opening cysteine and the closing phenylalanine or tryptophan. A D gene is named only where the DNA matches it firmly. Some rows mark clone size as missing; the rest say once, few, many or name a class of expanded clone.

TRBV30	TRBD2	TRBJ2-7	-	CAWTASGTYEQYF	TGTGCCTGGACGGCTAGCGGGACCTACGAGCAGTACTTC
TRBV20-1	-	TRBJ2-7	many	CSVRGSTYEQYF	TGCAGTGTAAGGGGCTCCACCTACGAGCAGTACTTC
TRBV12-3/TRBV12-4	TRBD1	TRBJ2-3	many	CASGPGTGAGDTQYF	TGTGCCAGCGGGCCCGGGACAGGGGCGGGAGATACGCAGTATTTT
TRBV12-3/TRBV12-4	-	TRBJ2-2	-	CASTRDTGELFF	TGTGCCAGCACCCGAGACACCGGGGAGCTGTTTTTT
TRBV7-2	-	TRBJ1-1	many	CASSTGVNTEAFF	TGTGCCAGCAGCACCGGAGTGAACACTGAAGCTTTCTTT
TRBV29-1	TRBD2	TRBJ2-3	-	CSVVGLAGTTDTQYF	TGCAGCGTTGTAGGACTAGCGGGTACCACAGATACGCAGTATTTT
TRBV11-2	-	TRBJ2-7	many	CASRASGTSYEQYF	TGTGCCAGCAGAGCGAGTGGAACTTCCTACGAGCAGTACTTC
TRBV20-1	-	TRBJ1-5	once	CSALEPNQPQHF	TGCAGTGCTCTAGAGCCTAATCAGCCCCAGCATTTT
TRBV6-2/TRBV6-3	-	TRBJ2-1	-	CASQLRNSFYNEQFF	TGTGCCAGTCAGTTACGTAACAGTTTCTACAATGAGCAGTTCTTC
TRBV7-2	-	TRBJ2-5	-	CASSILRVRGQETQYF	TGTGCCAGCAGCATACTCAGGGTACGGGGCCAAGAGACCCAGTACTTC
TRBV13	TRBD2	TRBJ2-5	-	CASSSTSGGARETQYF	TGTGCCAGCAGCTCGACTAGCGGGGGGGCCCGTGAGACCCAGTACTTC
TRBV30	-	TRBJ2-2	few	CAWSVSQLTGELFF	TGTGCCTGGAGTGTGTCACAGCTCACCGGGGAGCTGTTTTTT
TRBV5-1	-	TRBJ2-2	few	CASSRQGTGELFF	TGCGCCAGCAGCAGGCAGGGTACCGGGGAGCTGTTTTTT
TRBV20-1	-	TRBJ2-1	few	CSASRDPGSYNEQFF	TGCAGTGCTAGCCGGGACCCCGGCTCCTACAATGAGCAGTTCTTC
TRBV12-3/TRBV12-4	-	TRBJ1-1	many	CASSRSGLMNTEAFF	TGTGCCAGCAGCAGGTCCGGGCTGATGAACACTGAAGCTTTCTTT
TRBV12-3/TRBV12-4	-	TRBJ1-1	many	CASGLAQNTEAFF	TGTGCCAGCGGTCTCGCTCAGAACACTGAAGCTTTCTTT
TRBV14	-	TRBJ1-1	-	CASSKQENTEAFF	TGTGCCAGCAGCAAACAGGAGAACACTGAAGCTTTCTTT
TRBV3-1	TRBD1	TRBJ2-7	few	CASSQGQGQSIEQYF	TGTGCCAGCAGCCAAGGACAGGGTCAAAGTATCGAGCAGTACTTC
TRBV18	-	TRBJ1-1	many	CASSLAYGEAFF	TGTGCCAGCTCCCTCGCCTACGGGGAAGCTTTCTTT
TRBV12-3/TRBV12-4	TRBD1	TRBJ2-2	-	CASSQGTVTGELFF	TGTGCCAGCAGTCAAGGGACAGTCACCGGGGAGCTGTTTTTT
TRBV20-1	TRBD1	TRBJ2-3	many	CSARDRTGGDVDTQYF	TGCAGTGCTAGAGACCGGACAGGGGGCGATGTAGATACGCAGTATTTT
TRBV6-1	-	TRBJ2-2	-	CASRSRSNTGELFF	TGTGCCAGCAGATCCAGAAGCAACACCGGGGAGCTGTTTTTT
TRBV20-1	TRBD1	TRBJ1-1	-	CSAREGQGNTEAFF	TGCAGTGCTAGAGAGGGACAGGGGAACACTGAAGCTTTCTTT
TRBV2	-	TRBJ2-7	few	CASSEYPTTYEQYF	TGTGCCAGCAGTGAATACCCCACGACCTACGAGCAGTACTTC
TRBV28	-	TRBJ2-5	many	CASSSTSGTPGTQYF	TGTGCCAGCAGTTCCACCTCCGGGACTCCGGGGACCCAGTACTTC
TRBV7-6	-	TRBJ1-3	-	CASSTTGSSGNTIYF	TGTGCCAGCAGCACAACAGGAAGCTCTGGAAACACCATATATTTT